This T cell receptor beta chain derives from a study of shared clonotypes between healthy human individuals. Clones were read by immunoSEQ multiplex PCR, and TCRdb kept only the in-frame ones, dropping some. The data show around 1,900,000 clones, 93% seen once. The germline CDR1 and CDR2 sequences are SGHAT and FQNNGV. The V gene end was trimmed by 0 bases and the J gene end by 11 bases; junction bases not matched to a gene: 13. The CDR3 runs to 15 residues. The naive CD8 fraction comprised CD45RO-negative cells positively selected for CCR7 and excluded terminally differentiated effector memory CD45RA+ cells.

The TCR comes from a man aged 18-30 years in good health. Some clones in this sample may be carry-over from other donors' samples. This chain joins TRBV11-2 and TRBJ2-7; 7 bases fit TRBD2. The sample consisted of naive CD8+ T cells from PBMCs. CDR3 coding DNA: TGTGCCAGCAGCTTAGATCTTTTCACTAGCGTTGAGGAGTACTTC. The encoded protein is CASSLDLFTSVEEYF.